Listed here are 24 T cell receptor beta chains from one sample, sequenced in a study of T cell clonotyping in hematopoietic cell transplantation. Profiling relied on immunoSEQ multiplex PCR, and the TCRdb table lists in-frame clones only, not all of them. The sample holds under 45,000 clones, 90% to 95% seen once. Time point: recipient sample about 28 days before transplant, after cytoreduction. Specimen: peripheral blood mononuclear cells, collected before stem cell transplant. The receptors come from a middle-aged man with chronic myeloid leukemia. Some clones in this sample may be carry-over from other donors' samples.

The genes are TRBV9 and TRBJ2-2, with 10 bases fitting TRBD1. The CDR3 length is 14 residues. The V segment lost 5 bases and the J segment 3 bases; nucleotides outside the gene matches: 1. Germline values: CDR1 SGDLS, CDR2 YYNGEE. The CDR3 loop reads CASRGTGDTGELFF. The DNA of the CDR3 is TGTGCCAGCAGGGGGACAGGGGACACCGGGGAGCTGTTTTTT.

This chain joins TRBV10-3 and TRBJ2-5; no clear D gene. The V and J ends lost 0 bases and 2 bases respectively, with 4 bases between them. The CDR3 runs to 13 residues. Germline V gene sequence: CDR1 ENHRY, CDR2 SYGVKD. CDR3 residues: CAISESPQETQYF. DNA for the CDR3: TGTGCCATCAGTGAGTCCCCGCAAGAGACCCAGTACTTC.

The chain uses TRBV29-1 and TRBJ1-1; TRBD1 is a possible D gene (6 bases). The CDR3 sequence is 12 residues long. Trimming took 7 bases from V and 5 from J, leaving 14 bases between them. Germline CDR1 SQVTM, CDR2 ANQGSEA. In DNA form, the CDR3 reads TGCAGCGCGGAACAGGGAAGGACTGAAGCTTTCTTT. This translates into CSAEQGRTEAFF.

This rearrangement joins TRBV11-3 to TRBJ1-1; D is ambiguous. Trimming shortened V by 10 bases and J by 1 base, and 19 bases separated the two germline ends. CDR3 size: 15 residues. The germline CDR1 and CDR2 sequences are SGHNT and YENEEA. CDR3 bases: TGTGCCACTATTGCTACGGAGGGTGCGAACACTGAAGCTTTCTTT. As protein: CATIATEGANTEAFF.

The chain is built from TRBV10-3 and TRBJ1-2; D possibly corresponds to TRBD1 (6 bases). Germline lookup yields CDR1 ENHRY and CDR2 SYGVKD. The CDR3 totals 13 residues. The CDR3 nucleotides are TGTGCTGTATCAGACGGACAGAACTATGGCTACACCTTC. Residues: CAVSDGQNYGYTF.

The CDR3 nucleotides are TGTGCCAGCAGCTTGGGGGGGCAGGGACACTACAATGAGCAGTTCTTC. Translating gives CASSLGGQGHYNEQFF. This chain joins TRBV5-4 and TRBJ2-1, with D tentatively TRBD1 (6 bases). V shed 0 bases and J shed 3 bases, with 13 bases lying between them. The CDR3 is 16 residues long. The V gene's germline CDR1 is SGHNT and CDR2 YYREEE (reference sequence).

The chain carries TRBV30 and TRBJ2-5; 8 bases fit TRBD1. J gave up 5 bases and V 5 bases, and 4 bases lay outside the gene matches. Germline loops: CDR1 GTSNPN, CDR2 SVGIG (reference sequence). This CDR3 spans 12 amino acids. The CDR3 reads CAWRTGPETQYF. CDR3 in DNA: TGTGCCTGGCGGACAGGGCCCGAGACCCAGTACTTC.

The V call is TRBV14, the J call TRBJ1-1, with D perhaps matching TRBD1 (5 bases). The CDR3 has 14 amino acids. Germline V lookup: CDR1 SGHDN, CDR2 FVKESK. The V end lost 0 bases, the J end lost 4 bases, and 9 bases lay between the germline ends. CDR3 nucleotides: TGTGCCAGCAGCCAAGACTACAGGACCACTGAAGCTTTCTTT. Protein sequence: CASSQDYRTTEAFF.

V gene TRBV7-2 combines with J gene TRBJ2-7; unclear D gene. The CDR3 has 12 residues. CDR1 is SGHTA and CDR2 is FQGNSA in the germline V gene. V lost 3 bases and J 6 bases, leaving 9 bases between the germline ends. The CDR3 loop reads CASSFIVGEQYF. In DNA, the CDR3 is TGTGCCAGCAGCTTCATCGTCGGCGAGCAGTACTTC.

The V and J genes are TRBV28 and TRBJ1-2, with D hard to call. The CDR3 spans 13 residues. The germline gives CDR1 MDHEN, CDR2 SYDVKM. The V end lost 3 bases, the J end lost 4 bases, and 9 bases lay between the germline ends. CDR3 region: CASSLPRGYGYTF. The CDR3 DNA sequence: TGTGCCAGCAGTTTGCCCAGAGGCTATGGCTACACCTTC.

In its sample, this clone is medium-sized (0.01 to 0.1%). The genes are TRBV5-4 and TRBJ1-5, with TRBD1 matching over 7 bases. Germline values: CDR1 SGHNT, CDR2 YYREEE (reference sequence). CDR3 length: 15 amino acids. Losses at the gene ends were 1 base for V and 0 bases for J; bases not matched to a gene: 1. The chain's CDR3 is CASSLTGDSNQPQHF. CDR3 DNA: TGTGCCAGCAGCTTGACAGGGGATAGCAATCAGCCCCAGCATTTT.

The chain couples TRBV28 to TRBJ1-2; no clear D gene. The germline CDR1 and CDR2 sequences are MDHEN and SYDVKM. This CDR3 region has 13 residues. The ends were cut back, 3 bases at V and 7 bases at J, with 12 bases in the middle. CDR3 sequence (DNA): TGTGCCAGCAGTTTGCGTCCTGAAAGTGGCTACACCTTC. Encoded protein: CASSLRPESGYTF.

CDR3 nucleotide sequence: TGTGCCAGCAGCTCCCTCAAGGGGAGCACTGAAGCTTTCTTT. Protein product: CASSSLKGSTEAFF. The V gene is TRBV13, the J gene TRBJ1-1, with D perhaps matching TRBD1 (5 bases). The CDR3 is 14 residues long. Trimming left V 4 bases short and J 4 bases short, with 13 bases between. Germline CDR1 reads PRHDT; CDR2 reads FYEKMQ (reference sequence).

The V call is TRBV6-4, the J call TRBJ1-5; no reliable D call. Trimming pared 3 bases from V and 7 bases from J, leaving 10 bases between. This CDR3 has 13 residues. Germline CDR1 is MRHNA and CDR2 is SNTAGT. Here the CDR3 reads CASSELLGQPQHF. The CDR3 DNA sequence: TGTGCCAGCAGTGAACTCCTAGGGCAGCCCCAGCATTTT.

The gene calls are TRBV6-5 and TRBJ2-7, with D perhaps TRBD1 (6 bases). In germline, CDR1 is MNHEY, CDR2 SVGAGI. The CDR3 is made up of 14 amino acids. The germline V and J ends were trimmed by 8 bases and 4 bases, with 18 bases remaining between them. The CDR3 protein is CASSRGPDLYEQYF. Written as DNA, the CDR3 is TGTGCCAGCTCCAGGGGCCCTGATTTATACGAGCAGTACTTC.

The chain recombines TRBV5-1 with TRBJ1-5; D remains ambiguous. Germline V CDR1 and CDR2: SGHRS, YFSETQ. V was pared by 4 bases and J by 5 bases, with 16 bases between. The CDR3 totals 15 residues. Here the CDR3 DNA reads TGCGCCAGCAGCCCGTTAGGTCAGGAAGATCAGCCCCAGCATTTT. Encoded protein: CASSPLGQEDQPQHF.

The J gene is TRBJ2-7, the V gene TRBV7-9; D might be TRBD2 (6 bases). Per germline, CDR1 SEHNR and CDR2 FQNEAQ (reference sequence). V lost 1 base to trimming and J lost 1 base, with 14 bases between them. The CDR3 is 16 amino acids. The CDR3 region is CASSLGSGVSSYEQYF. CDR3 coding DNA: TGTGCCAGCAGCTTAGGGTCGGGGGTCTCTTCCTACGAGCAGTACTTC. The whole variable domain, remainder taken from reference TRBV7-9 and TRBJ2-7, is DTGVSQNPRHKITKRGQNVTFRCDPISEHNRLYWYRQTLGQGPEFLTYFQNEAQLEKSRLLSDRFSAERPKGSFSTLEIQRTEQGDSAMYLCASSLGSGVSSYEQYFGPGTRLTVT.

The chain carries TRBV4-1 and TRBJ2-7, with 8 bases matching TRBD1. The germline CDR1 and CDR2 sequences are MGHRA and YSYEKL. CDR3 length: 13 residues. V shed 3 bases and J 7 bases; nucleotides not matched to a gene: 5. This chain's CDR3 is CASSQDRAGEQYF. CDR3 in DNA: TGCGCCAGCAGCCAGGACAGGGCCGGGGAGCAGTACTTC.

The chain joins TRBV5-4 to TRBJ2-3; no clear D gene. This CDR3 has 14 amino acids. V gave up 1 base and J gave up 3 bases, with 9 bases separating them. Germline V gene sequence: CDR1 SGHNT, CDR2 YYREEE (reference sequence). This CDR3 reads CASSLTIFTDTQYF. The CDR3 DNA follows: TGTGCCAGCAGCTTGACTATCTTTACAGATACGCAGTATTTT. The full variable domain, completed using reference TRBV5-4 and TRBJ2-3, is ETGVTQSPTHLIKTRGQQVTLRCSSQSGHNTVSWYQQALGQGPQFIFQYYREEENGRGNFPPRFSGLQFPNYSSELNVNALELDDSALYLCASSLTIFTDTQYFGPGTRLTVL.

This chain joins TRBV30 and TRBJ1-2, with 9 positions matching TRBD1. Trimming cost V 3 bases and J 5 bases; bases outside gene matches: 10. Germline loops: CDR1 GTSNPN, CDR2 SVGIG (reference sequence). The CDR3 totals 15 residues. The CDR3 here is CAWRHRGLIGYGYTF. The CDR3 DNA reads TGTGCCTGGAGACACAGGGGGCTTATCGGGTATGGCTACACCTTC.

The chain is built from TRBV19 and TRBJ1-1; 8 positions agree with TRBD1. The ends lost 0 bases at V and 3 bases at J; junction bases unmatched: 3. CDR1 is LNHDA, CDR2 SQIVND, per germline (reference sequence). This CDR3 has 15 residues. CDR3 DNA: TGTGCCAGTAGTATAGACCCAGGGGGCTACACTGAAGCTTTCTTT. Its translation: CASSIDPGGYTEAFF.

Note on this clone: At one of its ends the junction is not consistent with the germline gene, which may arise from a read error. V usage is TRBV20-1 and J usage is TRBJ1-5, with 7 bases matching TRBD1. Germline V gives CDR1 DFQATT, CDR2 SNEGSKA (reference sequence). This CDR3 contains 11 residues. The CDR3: CSARPDRALGF. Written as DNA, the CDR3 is TGCAGTGCTAGACCCGACAGGGCCCTAGGTTTT.

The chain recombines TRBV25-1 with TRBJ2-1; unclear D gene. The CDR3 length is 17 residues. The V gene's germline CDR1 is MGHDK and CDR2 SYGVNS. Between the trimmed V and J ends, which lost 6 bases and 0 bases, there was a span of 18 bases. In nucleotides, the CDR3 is TGTGCCAGCAGCCAAGCCAAAGGGTTGGGCTCCTACAATGAGCAGTTCTTC. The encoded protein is CASSQAKGLGSYNEQFF.

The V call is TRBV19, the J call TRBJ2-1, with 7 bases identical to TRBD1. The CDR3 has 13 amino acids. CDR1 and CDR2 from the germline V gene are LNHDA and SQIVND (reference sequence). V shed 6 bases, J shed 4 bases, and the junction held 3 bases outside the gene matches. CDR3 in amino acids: CASSPDRYNEQFF. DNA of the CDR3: TGTGCCAGTAGCCCGGACAGGTACAATGAGCAGTTCTTC.